Presented here are 28 T cell receptor beta chains from one specimen sequenced in a study of T cell repertoires in cytomegalovirus infection. From the reads, TCRdb called clonotypes with MiXCR, one entry per CDR3 protein. The sample records about 350,000 distinct CDR3 sequences, about 34% being singletons. These receptors' antigens are unknown. Sequencing was performed on cultured PBMCs, taken from culture after CMV antigen stimulation. These receptors were taken from a human donor in good health (CMV status not recorded). Some clones in this sample may be carry-over from other donors' samples.

V gene TRBV12-3 or TRBV12-4 combines with J gene TRBJ1-3; the D is unclear. There are 12 residues in the CDR3. Trimming took off 6 bases at V and 1 base at J, with 4 bases between the two ends. CDR3 in DNA: TGTGCCAGCAGAAGATCTGGAAACACCATATATTTT. Translating it yields CASRRSGNTIYF.

This clonotype was counted only a few times. The chain recombines TRBV6-2 or TRBV6-3 with TRBJ2-5; no definite D call. V lost 4 bases, J lost 4 bases, and 10 bases lay in between. This CDR3 region has 13 residues. CDR1 and CDR2 from the germline V gene are MNHEY and SVGEGT. In DNA form, the CDR3 reads TGTGCCAGCAGTTCCCCGTTGTCAGAGACCCAGTACTTC. Protein product: CASSSPLSETQYF.

The chain couples TRBV4-2 to TRBJ2-1; D may match TRBD1 or TRBD2 (5 bases each). Trimming removed 0 bases at V and 4 bases at J, with 13 bases between. This CDR3 has 16 amino acids. CDR1 and CDR2 from the germline V gene are LGHNA and YNFKEQ. CDR3 coding DNA: TGTGCCAGCAGCCAAGAAGCCGGGACGCAATACAATGAGCAGTTCTTC. Its protein is CASSQEAGTQYNEQFF.

V usage is TRBV11-2 and J usage is TRBJ2-4; the match to TRBD2 covers 9 bases. This CDR3 has 19 residues. Germline assignment: CDR1 SGHAT and CDR2 FQNNGV. V lost 5 bases, J lost 0 bases, and 14 bases stayed unmatched. The CDR3 is CASSQTGTSYSLAKNIQYF. The CDR3 DNA follows: TGTGCCAGCAGCCAAACCGGGACTAGCTATAGTCTAGCCAAAAACATTCAGTACTTC.

This clonotype was found many times. The chain combines TRBV28 with TRBJ2-7; 9 nucleotides match TRBD2. The CDR3 consists of 15 residues. Per germline, CDR1 MDHEN and CDR2 SYDVKM. V gave up 5 bases and J gave up 5 bases; unmatched junction bases: 10. Written as DNA, the CDR3 is TGTGCCAGCAGTGATAGCGGGAGAGTAGTCGACGAGCAGTACTTC. This translates into CASSDSGRVVDEQYF.

The chain employs TRBV29-1 and TRBJ2-1; D may be TRBD2 (6 bases). Germline V CDR1 and CDR2: SQVTM, ANQGSEA. This CDR3 spans 13 amino acids. The germline V and J ends were trimmed by 4 bases and 6 bases, with 13 bases remaining between them. The CDR3 DNA reads TGCAGCGTTGGGGGACTGTCAGGCAATGAGCAGTTCTTC. It is translated as CSVGGLSGNEQFF.

There are a few counts of this clonotype. This chain connects TRBV7-2 to TRBJ1-5; 7 positions match TRBD1. V trimming: 5 bases; J trimming: 2 bases; junction bases outside the gene matches: 6. This CDR3 is 15 amino acids long. CDR1 and CDR2 from the germline V gene are SGHTA and FQGNSA. CDR3 coding DNA: TGTGCCAGCAGCGACAGGGTCTGGGGCAATCAGCCCCAGCATTTT. Translation: CASSDRVWGNQPQHF. Using reference TRBV7-2 and TRBJ1-5 for the parts outside the CDR3, the full variable domain is GAGVSQSPSNKVTEKGKDVELRCDPISGHTALYWYRQSLGQGLEFLIYFQGNSAPDKSGLPSDRFSAERTGGSVSTLTIQRTQQEDSAVYLCASSDRVWGNQPQHFGDGTRLSIL.

This clonotype showed up just a few times. The rearrangement uses TRBV29-1 and TRBJ2-7, with 12 bases aligning to TRBD1. Trimming at V came to 0 bases and at J to 6 bases, leaving 6 bases not matched to a gene. Germline V gene sequence: CDR1 SQVTM, CDR2 ANQGSEA. CDR3 length: 15 amino acids. CDR3 amino acids: CSVEDLSGQGAEQYF. CDR3 bases: TGCAGCGTTGAAGATCTTTCGGGACAGGGGGCCGAGCAGTACTTC.

At least ten counts were recorded for this clonotype. The rearrangement links TRBV7-2 to TRBJ2-7; 8 nucleotides agree with TRBD2. The CDR3 length is 16 residues. Germline loops: CDR1 SGHTA, CDR2 FQGNSA. Unmatched junction bases numbered 12, after V lost 6 bases and J lost 2 bases. The DNA for the CDR3 is TGTGCCAGCAGGATAGATGCGGGAGGAATAACCTACGAGCAGTACTTC. Protein sequence: CASRIDAGGITYEQYF.

This clonotype was counted only a few times. The chain joins TRBV19 to TRBJ2-6; a possible D gene is TRBD2 (6 bases). CDR1 is LNHDA, CDR2 SQIVND, per germline (reference sequence). The CDR3 spans 15 residues. V was cut by 5 bases and J by 1 base, with 9 bases left in between. This chain's CDR3 is CASSVLASGANVLTF. The CDR3 region has the DNA TGTGCCAGTAGTGTACTAGCTTCTGGGGCCAACGTCCTGACTTTC. The complete variable domain, with remaining parts taken from reference TRBV19 and TRBJ2-6, reads DGGITQSPKYLFRKEGQNVTLSCEQNLNHDAMYWYRQDPGQGLRLIYYSQIVNDFQKGDIAEGYSVSREKKESFPLTVTSAQKNPTAFYLCASSVLASGANVLTFGAGSRLTVL.

In regard to this clonotype: Since the CDR3 does not end with the conserved phenylalanine or tryptophan, this likely comes from a read error. This sequence joins TRBV20-1 and TRBJ1-4; TRBD1 matches at 7 bases. The CDR3 runs to 14 residues. V lost 4 bases, J lost 5 bases, and 7 bases stayed unmatched. Germline loops: CDR1 DFQATT, CDR2 SNEGSKA (reference sequence). The CDR3 spells CSATLGTANEKLFS. CDR3 sequence (DNA): TGCAGTGCTACGCTCGGGACAGCAAATGAAAAACTGTTTTCT.

This chain joins TRBV7-6 and TRBJ1-4; unclear D gene. With 3 bases removed from V and 8 bases from J, the gap between germline ends came to 10 bases. The CDR3 is made up of 13 amino acids. From germline, CDR1 is SGHVS and CDR2 FNYEAQ. Here the CDR3 DNA reads TGTGCCAGCAGCTTTAGGGTGGGAGAAAAACTGTTTTTT. Amino acid sequence: CASSFRVGEKLFF.

At least ten counts were recorded for this clonotype. The chain carries TRBV7-2 and TRBJ2-7; a weak D match, TRBD1 (5 bases). CDR1 is SGHTA and CDR2 is FQGNSA in the germline V gene. Trimming pared 0 bases from V and 4 bases from J, leaving 25 bases between. This CDR3 contains 19 residues. The CDR3, as DNA: TGTGCCAGCAGCTTAGCGCTTCAGGGCCGTCCCTTAATTATTTACGAGCAGTACTTC. Translation gives CASSLALQGRPLIIYEQYF.

This clonotype was counted a single time. The chain recombines TRBV29-1 with TRBJ2-5, with D perhaps given as TRBD1 or TRBD2 (5 bases each). Germline V gene data show CDR1 as SQVTM and CDR2 as ANQGSEA. The CDR3 runs to 12 residues. Trimming left V 7 bases short and J 1 base short, with 10 bases between. CDR3: CSAGPLQETQYF. The CDR3 bases are TGCAGCGCGGGGCCACTCCAAGAGACCCAGTACTTC.

The genes are TRBV12-3 or TRBV12-4 and TRBJ2-5; 7 positions agree with TRBD2. V dropped 0 bases and J dropped 5; count of bases not matched to a gene: 9. This CDR3 has 16 amino acids. The CDR3 spells CASSLAWAGELETQYF. The CDR3 DNA follows: TGTGCCAGCAGTTTAGCGTGGGCGGGAGAGTTGGAGACCCAGTACTTC.

This clonotype has just a few counts. The chain recombines TRBV12-3 or TRBV12-4 with TRBJ1-2, with TRBD1 matching over 7 bases. The CDR3 sequence is 12 residues long. Unmatched junction bases numbered 4, after V lost 6 bases and J lost 6 bases. The CDR3 bases are TGTGCCAGCAGGACGACAGGGAATGGCTACACCTTC. Protein: CASRTTGNGYTF.

The rearrangement uses TRBV11-3 and TRBJ2-2; D may match TRBD1 or TRBD2 (5 bases each). Germline V lookup: CDR1 SGHNT, CDR2 YENEEA. The CDR3 runs 15 residues. V lost 4 bases and J lost 2, with 11 bases in between. In DNA, the CDR3 is TGTGCCAGCAGCTACGGGGCCGACAACACCGGGGAGCTGTTTTTT. Its protein product is CASSYGADNTGELFF.

The chain uses TRBV6-2 or TRBV6-3 and TRBJ2-1; either TRBD1 or TRBD2 may fit D (7 bases each). The germline V gene has CDR1 MNHEY and CDR2 SVGEGT. V was clipped by 5 bases and J by 7 bases, with 18 bases between them. The length of the CDR3 is 15 residues. CDR3: CASSQQQGGKNEQFF. CDR3 sequence (DNA): TGTGCCAGCAGTCAACAGCAGGGGGGGAAAAATGAGCAGTTCTTC.

V and J are TRBV6-2 or TRBV6-3 and TRBJ2-7, with D tentatively TRBD1 or TRBD2 (5 bases each). The CDR3 sequence is 12 residues long. Trimming removed 2 bases at V and 6 bases at J, with 8 bases between. CDR1 is MNHEY and CDR2 is SVGEGT in the germline V gene. For the CDR3, the DNA is TGTGCCAGCAGTTACGTAGGGACCGAGCAGTACTTC. This gives the protein CASSYVGTEQYF.

The genes are TRBV20-1 and TRBJ1-2; D unresolved. The germline V and J ends were trimmed by 5 bases and 1 base, with 5 bases remaining between them. This CDR3 is built from 11 residues. Germline V gives CDR1 DFQATT, CDR2 SNEGSKA (reference sequence). The CDR3, as DNA: TGCAGTGCTCCCTATAACTATGGCTACACCTTC. Protein: CSAPYNYGYTF.

A few counts support this clonotype. The rearrangement uses TRBV2 and TRBJ1-1, with D unresolved. Trimming removed 10 bases at V and 7 bases at J, with 10 bases between. The CDR3 contains 10 residues. The germline gives CDR1 SNHLY, CDR2 FYNNEI. The CDR3 loop reads CATSEGEAFF. The CDR3 DNA follows: TGTGCCACTAGTGAGGGTGAAGCTTTCTTT.

This chain connects TRBV4-1 to TRBJ1-3; D is unresolved. Germline CDR1 is MGHRA and CDR2 is YSYEKL. Between the trimmed V and J ends, which lost 0 bases and 2 bases, there was a span of 20 bases. This CDR3 contains 19 residues. The CDR3 DNA reads TGCGCCAGCAGCCAAGATGGAGGTGTGACGTCGGGGACTGGAAACACCATATATTTT. Amino acids: CASSQDGGVTSGTGNTIYF.

Remarks on this clonotype: An end of the junction differs from the germline gene, which may be a read error. J is TRBJ2-3 and V is TRBV14; 8 nucleotides match TRBD1. The CDR3 runs 15 residues. The germline CDR1 and CDR2 sequences are SGHDN and FVKESK. The CDR3 loop reads CASSQEEVWGTGPDF. The CDR3 region has the DNA TGTGCCAGCAGCCAAGAAGAGGTATGGGGGACAGGCCCAGATTTT.

J is TRBJ2-2 and V is TRBV20-1, with a possible D match to TRBD1 (5 bases). V lost 3 bases, J lost 1 base, and 12 bases lay in between. The CDR3 spans 15 residues. Germline lookup yields CDR1 DFQATT and CDR2 SNEGSKA (reference sequence). The CDR3 DNA reads TGCAGTGCTAGTGCCATGACAGAGAACACCGGGGAGCTGTTTTTT. Its protein is CSASAMTENTGELFF.

V is TRBV5-1 and J is TRBJ2-1; either TRBD1 or TRBD2 may supply D (7 bases each). V was shortened by 4 bases and J by 8 bases, with 22 bases between the two germline ends. Germline assignment: CDR1 SGHRS and CDR2 YFSETQ. This CDR3 contains 16 residues. Here the CDR3 reads CASSLSQGRASDEQFF. The CDR3 region has the DNA TGCGCCAGCAGCCTCTCACAGGGGAGGGCTTCGGATGAGCAGTTCTTC. Using reference TRBV5-1 and TRBJ2-1 for the parts outside the CDR3, the full variable domain is KAGVTQTPRYLIKTRGQQVTLSCSPISGHRSVSWYQQTPGQGLQFLFEYFSETQRNKGNFPGRFSGRQFSNSRSEMNVSTLELGDSALYLCASSLSQGRASDEQFFGPGTRLTVL.

V is TRBV20-1 and J is TRBJ2-7; D gene ambiguous. This CDR3 is built from 16 residues. With 4 bases removed from V and 2 bases from J, the gap between germline ends came to 21 bases. In germline, CDR1 is DFQATT, CDR2 SNEGSKA (reference sequence). CDR3 in amino acids: CSAIPDHPDLPYEQYF. For the CDR3, the DNA is TGCAGTGCTATCCCGGACCACCCGGACCTCCCCTACGAGCAGTACTTC.

The rearrangement joins TRBV20-1 to TRBJ2-1; 10 nucleotides line up with TRBD2. Germline loops: CDR1 DFQATT, CDR2 SNEGSKA (reference sequence). The CDR3 has 15 residues. V shed 3 bases, J shed 4 bases, and the junction held 6 bases outside the gene matches. The CDR3 protein is CSASPTSGIYNEQFF. The CDR3 nucleotides read TGCAGTGCTAGCCCCACTAGCGGGATTTACAATGAGCAGTTCTTC.

This sequence joins TRBV12-3 or TRBV12-4 and TRBJ1-4; perhaps TRBD1 as D (5 bases). This CDR3 has 14 amino acids. V was pared by 4 bases and J by 8 bases, with 14 bases between. As DNA, the CDR3 is TGTGCCAGCAGTTCTAGGGCCCAGGGCGAAAAACTGTTTTTT. Residues: CASSSRAQGEKLFF.